This entry features one T cell receptor (beta chain) sequence. CDR3 size: 13 residues. V was clipped by 1 base and J by 5 bases, with 5 bases between them. Germline-derived CDR1 and CDR2 are MDHEN and SYDVKM. This sample was taken from a study of CD8 T cells in Susac syndrome. Roughly 0.45 to 1 ug RNA was reverse transcribed with random hexamers. TCRdb redid the calling of the immunoSEQ multiplex PCR reads with MiXCR, one entry per CDR3 protein. The table includes about 140,000 distinct CDR3 sequences, almost 96% detected once. This sequence was found in a human donor with Susac syndrome. Source material: CD4+ T cells from PBMCs. This chain joins TRBV28 and TRBJ2-2; D is unclear. DNA of the CDR3: TGTGCCAGCAGTTTATTAGGTACCGGGGAGCTGTTTTTT. It specifies CASSLLGTGELFF.